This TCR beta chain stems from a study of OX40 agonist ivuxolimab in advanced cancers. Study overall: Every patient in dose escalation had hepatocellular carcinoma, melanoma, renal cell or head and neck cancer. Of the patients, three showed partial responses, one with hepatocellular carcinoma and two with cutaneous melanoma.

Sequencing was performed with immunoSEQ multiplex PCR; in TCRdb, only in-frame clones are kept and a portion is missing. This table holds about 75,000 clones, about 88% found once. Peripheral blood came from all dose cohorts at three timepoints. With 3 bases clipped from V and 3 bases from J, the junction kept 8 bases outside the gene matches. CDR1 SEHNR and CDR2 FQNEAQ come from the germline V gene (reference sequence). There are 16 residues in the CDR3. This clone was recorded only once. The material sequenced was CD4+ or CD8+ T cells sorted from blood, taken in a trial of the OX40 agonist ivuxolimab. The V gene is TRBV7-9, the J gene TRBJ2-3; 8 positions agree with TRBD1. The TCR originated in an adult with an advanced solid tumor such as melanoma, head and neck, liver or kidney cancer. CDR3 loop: CASSFFGQGGTDTQYF. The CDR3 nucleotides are TGTGCCAGCAGCTTTTTCGGACAGGGAGGTACAGATACGCAGTATTTT. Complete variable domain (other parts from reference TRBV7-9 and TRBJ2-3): DTGVSQNPRHKITKRGQNVTFRCDPISEHNRLYWYRQTLGQGPEFLTYFQNEAQLEKSRLLSDRFSAERPKGSFSTLEIQRTEQGDSAMYLCASSFFGQGGTDTQYFGPGTRLTVL.